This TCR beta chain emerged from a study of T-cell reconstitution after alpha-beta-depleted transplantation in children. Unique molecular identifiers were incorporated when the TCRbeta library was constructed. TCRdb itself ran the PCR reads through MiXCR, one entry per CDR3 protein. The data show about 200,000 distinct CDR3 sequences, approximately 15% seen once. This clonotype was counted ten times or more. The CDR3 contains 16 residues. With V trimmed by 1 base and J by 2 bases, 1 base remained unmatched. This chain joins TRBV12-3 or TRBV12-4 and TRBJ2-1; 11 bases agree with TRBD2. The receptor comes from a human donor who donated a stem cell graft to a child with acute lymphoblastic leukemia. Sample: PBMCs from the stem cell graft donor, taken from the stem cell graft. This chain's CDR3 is CASSLGSGRAYNEQFF. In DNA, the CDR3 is TGTGCCAGCAGTTTAGGTAGCGGGAGGGCCTACAATGAGCAGTTCTTC.